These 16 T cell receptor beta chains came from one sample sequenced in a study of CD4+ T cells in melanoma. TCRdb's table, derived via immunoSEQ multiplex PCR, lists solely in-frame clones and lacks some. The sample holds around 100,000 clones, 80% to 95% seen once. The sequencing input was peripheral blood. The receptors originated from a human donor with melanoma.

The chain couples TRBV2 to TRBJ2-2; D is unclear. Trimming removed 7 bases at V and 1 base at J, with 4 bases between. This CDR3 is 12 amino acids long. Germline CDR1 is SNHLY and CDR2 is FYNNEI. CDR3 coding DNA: TGTGCCAGCACGGTGAACACCGGGGAGCTGTTTTTT. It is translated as CASTVNTGELFF.

The CDR3 DNA reads TGTGCCAGCAGCTTACAAGCGGGGTACCAAGAGACCCAGTACTTC. It codes for CASSLQAGYQETQYF. The genes are TRBV7-2 and TRBJ2-5; 7 nucleotides line up with TRBD2. This CDR3 spans 15 amino acids. The trim removed 2 bases at V and 0 bases at J, leaving 3 bases unmatched. CDR1 and CDR2 (germline): SGHTA, FQGNSA.

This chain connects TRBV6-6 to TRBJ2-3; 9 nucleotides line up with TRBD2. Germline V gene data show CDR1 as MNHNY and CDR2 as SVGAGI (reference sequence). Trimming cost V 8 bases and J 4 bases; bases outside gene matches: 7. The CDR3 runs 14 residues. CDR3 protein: CASGVAGVADTQYF. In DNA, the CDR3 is TGTGCCAGCGGCGTAGCGGGAGTGGCAGATACGCAGTATTTT.

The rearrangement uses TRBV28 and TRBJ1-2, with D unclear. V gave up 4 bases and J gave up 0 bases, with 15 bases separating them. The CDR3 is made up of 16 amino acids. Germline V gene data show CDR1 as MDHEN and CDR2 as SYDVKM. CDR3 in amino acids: CASSSTVSLTNYGYTF. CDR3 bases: TGTGCCAGCAGTTCCACAGTTTCCCTCACTAACTATGGCTACACCTTC.

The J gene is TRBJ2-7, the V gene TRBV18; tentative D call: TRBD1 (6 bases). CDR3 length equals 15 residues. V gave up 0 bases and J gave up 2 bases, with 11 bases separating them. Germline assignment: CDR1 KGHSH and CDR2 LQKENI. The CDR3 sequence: CASSPPNQGTYEQYF. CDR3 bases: TGTGCCAGCTCACCACCGAACCAGGGGACCTACGAGCAGTACTTC.

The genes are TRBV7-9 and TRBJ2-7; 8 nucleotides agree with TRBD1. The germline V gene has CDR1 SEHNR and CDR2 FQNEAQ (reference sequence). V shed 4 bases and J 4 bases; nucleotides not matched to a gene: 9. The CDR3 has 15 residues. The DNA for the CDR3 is TGTGCCAGCAGCTCGGTCCGACAGGGGACGTACGAGCAGTACTTC. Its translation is CASSSVRQGTYEQYF.

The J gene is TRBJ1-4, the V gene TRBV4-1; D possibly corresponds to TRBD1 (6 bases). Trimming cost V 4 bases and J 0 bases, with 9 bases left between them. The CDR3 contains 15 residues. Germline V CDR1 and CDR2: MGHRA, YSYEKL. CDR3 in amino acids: CASSLRQATNEKLFF. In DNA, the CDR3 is TGCGCCAGCAGCCTCAGACAGGCAACTAATGAAAAACTGTTTTTT.

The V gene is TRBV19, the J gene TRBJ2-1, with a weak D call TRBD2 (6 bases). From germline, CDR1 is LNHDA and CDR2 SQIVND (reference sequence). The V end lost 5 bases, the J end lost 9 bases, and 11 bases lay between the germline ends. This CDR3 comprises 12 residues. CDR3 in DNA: TGTGCCAGTAGTCCTGGACTAAGTGAGCAGTTCTTC. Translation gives CASSPGLSEQFF.

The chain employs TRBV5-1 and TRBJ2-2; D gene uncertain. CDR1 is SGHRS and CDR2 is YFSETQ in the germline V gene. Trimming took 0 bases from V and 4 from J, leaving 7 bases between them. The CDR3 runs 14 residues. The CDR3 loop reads CASSLGSSTGELFF. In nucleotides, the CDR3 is TGCGCCAGCAGCTTGGGGTCCTCCACCGGGGAGCTGTTTTTT.

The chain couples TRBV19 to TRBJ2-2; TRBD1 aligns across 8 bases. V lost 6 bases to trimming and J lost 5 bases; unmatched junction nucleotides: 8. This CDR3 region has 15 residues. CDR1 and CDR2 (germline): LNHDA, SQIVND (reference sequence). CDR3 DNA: TGTGCCAGTAGGACAGGGGATTTTTCGACCGGGGAGCTGTTTTTT. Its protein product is CASRTGDFSTGELFF.

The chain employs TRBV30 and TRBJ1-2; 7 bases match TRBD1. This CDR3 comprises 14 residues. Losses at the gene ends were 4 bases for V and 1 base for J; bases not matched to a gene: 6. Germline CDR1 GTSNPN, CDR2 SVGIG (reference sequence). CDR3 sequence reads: CAWTRTGINYGYTF. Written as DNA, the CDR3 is TGTGCCTGGACTAGGACAGGTATTAACTATGGCTACACCTTC.

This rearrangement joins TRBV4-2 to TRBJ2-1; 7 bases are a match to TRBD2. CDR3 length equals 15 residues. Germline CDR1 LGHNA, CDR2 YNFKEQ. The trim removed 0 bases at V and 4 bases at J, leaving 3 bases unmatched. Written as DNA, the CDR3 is TGTGCCAGCAGCCAAGATTGGGGGGGGTACAATGAGCAGTTCTTC. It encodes CASSQDWGGYNEQFF.

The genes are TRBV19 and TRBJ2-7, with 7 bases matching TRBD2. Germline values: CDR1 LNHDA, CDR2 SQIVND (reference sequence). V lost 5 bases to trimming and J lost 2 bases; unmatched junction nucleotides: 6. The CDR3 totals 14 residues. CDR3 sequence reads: CASSDLGTTYEQYF. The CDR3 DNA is TGTGCCAGTAGTGACCTAGGGACTACCTACGAGCAGTACTTC.

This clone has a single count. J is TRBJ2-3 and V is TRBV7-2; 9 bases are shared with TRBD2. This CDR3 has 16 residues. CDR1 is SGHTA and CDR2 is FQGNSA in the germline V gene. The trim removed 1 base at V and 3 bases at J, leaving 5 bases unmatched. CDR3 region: CASSLGAGGPTDTQYF. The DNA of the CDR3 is TGTGCCAGCAGCTTAGGGGCGGGGGGGCCGACAGATACGCAGTATTTT.

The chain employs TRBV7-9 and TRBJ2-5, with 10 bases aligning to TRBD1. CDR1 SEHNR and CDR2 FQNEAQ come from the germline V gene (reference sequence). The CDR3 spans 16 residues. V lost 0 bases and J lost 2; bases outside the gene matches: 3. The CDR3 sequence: CASSLAGQGFQETQYF. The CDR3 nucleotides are TGTGCCAGCAGCTTAGCGGGACAGGGGTTTCAAGAGACCCAGTACTTC.

CDR3 protein: CASSYRTVNTGELFF. As DNA, the CDR3 is TGTGCCAGCAGTTACCGGACAGTTAACACCGGGGAGCTGTTTTTT. The chain carries TRBV6-6 and TRBJ2-2, with a tentative D call TRBD1 (6 bases). The germline V gene encodes CDR1 MNHNY and CDR2 SVGAGI (reference sequence). This CDR3 is built from 15 residues. V dropped 2 bases and J dropped 2 bases, with 9 bases sitting between them.